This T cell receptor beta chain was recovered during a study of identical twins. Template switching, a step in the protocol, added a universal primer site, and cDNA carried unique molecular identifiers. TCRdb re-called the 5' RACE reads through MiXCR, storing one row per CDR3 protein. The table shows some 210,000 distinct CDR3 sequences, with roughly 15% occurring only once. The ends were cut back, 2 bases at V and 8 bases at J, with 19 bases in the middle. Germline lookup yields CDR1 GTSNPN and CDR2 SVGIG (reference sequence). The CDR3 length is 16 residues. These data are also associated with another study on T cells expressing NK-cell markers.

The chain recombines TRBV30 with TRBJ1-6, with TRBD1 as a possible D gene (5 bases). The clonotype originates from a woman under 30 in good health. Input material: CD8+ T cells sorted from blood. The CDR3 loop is CAWSMTYLPGDSPLHF. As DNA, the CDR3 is TGTGCCTGGAGTATGACCTACCTCCCGGGGGATTCACCCCTCCACTTT.